Shown below are 9 T cell receptor beta chains from a single sample sequenced in a study of response to subunit inactivated influenza vaccine. TCRdb re-called the RT-PCR reads through MiXCR, storing one row per CDR3 protein. The sample consists of roughly 570,000 distinct CDR3 sequences, approximately 12% of them appearing once. The specimen was PBMCs from blood, collected roughly 47 days after vaccination. Receptor source: a man between 45 and 60 years old who received an inactivated influenza vaccine.

The chain uses TRBV7-6 and TRBJ2-2; D call uncertain. There are 12 residues in the CDR3. CDR1 SGHVS and CDR2 FNYEAQ come from the germline V gene. V was clipped by 1 base and J by 11 bases, with 8 bases between them. CDR3 sequence: CASSLGGVELFF. The DNA of the CDR3 is TGTGCCAGCAGCTTAGGAGGTGTAGAGCTGTTTTTT. Filled out from reference TRBV7-6 and TRBJ2-2, the complete variable domain reads GAGVSQSPRYKVTKRGQDVALRCDPISGHVSLYWYRQALGQGPEFLTYFNYEAQQDKSGLPNDRFSAERPEGSISTLTIQRTEQRDSAMYRCASSLGGVELFFGEGSRLTVL.

The chain employs TRBV2 and TRBJ1-4, with no clear D. This CDR3 is 15 amino acids long. V lost 6 bases, J lost 5 bases, and 16 bases lay in between. Germline V gene lookup returns CDR1 SNHLY and CDR2 FYNNEI. This chain's CDR3 is CASRRVLEANEKLFF. CDR3 DNA sequence: TGTGCCAGCAGGCGCGTACTCGAGGCAAATGAAAAACTGTTTTTT. The variable domain in full, completed from reference TRBV2 and TRBJ1-4, reads EPEVTQTPSHQVTQMGQEVILRCVPISNHLYFYWYRQILGQKVEFLVSFYNNEISEKSEIFDDQFSVERPDGSNFTLKIRSTKLEDSAMYFCASRRVLEANEKLFFGSGTQLSVL.

The CDR3 sequence: CASSPGTQGQFF. The CDR3 DNA reads as TGTGCCAGCTCACCTGGGACACAGGGGCAGTTCTTC. This chain connects TRBV18 to TRBJ2-1; a weak D match, TRBD1 (6 bases). The CDR3 has 12 amino acids. V gave up 3 bases and J gave up 12 bases, with 12 bases separating them. Germline CDR1 is KGHSH and CDR2 is LQKENI. Full variable domain (missing parts from reference TRBV18 and TRBJ2-1): NAGVMQNPRHLVRRRGQEARLRCSPMKGHSHVYWYRQLPEEGLKFMVYLQKENIIDESGMPKERFSAEFPKEGPSILRIQQVVRGDSAAYFCASSPGTQGQFFGPGTRLTVL.

V is TRBV7-9 and J is TRBJ2-7; tentatively, D is TRBD1 or TRBD2 (5 bases each). The V end was cut by 5 bases, the J end by 2 bases, with 13 bases between. Germline CDR1 is SEHNR and CDR2 is FQNEAQ (reference sequence). CDR3 length equals 14 residues. CDR3 in amino acids: CASSPHGTAYEQYF. The CDR3 DNA reads as TGTGCCAGCAGCCCCCACGGGACGGCCTACGAGCAGTACTTC.

At least ten counts were recorded for this clonotype. This chain joins TRBV7-9 and TRBJ2-6; D is uncertain. Trimming removed 7 bases from V and 4 bases from J, with 20 bases in between. CDR1 and CDR2 (germline): SEHNR, FQNEAQ (reference sequence). The CDR3 runs to 17 residues. DNA of the CDR3: TGTGCCAGCAACATTAGGAACGGCTCGTGGGGGGCCAACGTCCTGACTTTC. It codes for CASNIRNGSWGANVLTF. Supplemented by reference TRBV7-9 and TRBJ2-6, the full variable domain reads DTGVSQNPRHKITKRGQNVTFRCDPISEHNRLYWYRQTLGQGPEFLTYFQNEAQLEKSRLLSDRFSAERPKGSFSTLEIQRTEQGDSAMYLCASNIRNGSWGANVLTFGAGSRLTVL.

This clonotype was found a few times. The V and J genes are TRBV7-2 and TRBJ1-6; 8 positions agree with TRBD1. Germline V gives CDR1 SGHTA, CDR2 FQGNSA. After removal of 7 bases from V and 6 bases from J, the junction contained 14 bases not matched to a gene. CDR3 length: 17 residues. Written as DNA, the CDR3 is TGTGCCAGCAACTCCCCGTTAGGGACAGGACCTAATTCACCCCTCCACTTT. It yields the protein CASNSPLGTGPNSPLHF.

This clonotype was seen a few times. The rearrangement links TRBV7-2 to TRBJ2-7; D may be TRBD1 (5 bases). Germline lookup yields CDR1 SGHTA and CDR2 FQGNSA. This CDR3 region has 16 residues. Trimming removed 3 bases at V and 4 bases at J, with 19 bases between. The CDR3, as DNA: TGTGCCAGCAGCTTTCCGTCGACAGCACCTCTATACGAGCAGTACTTC. Its translation: CASSFPSTAPLYEQYF.

This clonotype appeared a few times. The chain links TRBV7-9 to TRBJ2-7; no definite D call. The length of the CDR3 is 12 residues. With 3 bases removed from V and 6 bases from J, the gap between germline ends came to 9 bases. Germline CDR1 is SEHNR and CDR2 is FQNEAQ (reference sequence). CDR3: CASSLWQTEQYF. CDR3 DNA sequence: TGTGCCAGCAGCTTGTGGCAGACCGAGCAGTACTTC.

This clonotype was found a few times. The gene calls are TRBV4-2 and TRBJ2-7; TRBD1 agrees at 7 bases. The germline V gene has CDR1 LGHNA and CDR2 YNFKEQ. The CDR3 sequence is 14 residues long. Germline trimming cut 1 base from V and 3 bases from J; bases unmatched to any gene: 3. CDR3 in DNA: TGTGCCAGCAGCCAAGGGGACAGCCGCTACGAGCAGTACTTC. This sequence encodes CASSQGDSRYEQYF.